The rows below give T cell receptor beta chains drawn from one sample of a study of blood T cell repertoires in COVID-19. The protocol was immunoSEQ multiplex PCR, while the TCRdb copy is restricted to in-frame clones and leaves out a portion. The table includes about 160,000 clones, approximately 88% detected once. The sequencing sample was made of peripheral blood. These receptors came from a man aged 55 to 70 with acute or convalescent COVID-19. Each CDR3 is given with its conserved first and last residue. The D gene is left open where the match is weak. Not every row has a clone size; where given, it reads once, few, many or a size class.

cdr3_nt | cdr3_aa | d_call | clone_size | j_call | v_call
TGCGCCAGCAGTCCCGGGAGGAACACAGATACGCAGTATTTT | CASSPGRNTDTQYF | TRBD2 | NA | TRBJ2-3 | TRBV10-1
TGTGCCAGCAGCTTGGTGGACAGGGATACGAAGACCCAGTACTTC | CASSLVDRDTKTQYF | TRBD1 | NA | TRBJ2-5 | TRBV5-4
TGTGCCAGCAGCCAAATCTCCGGGGGGGCGGCAGATACGCAGTATTTT | CASSQISGGAADTQYF | TRBD2 | few | TRBJ2-3 | TRBV4-2
TGTGCCAGCAGTGGGAGGGAGTTATATAATTCACCCCTCCACTTT | CASSGRELYNSPLHF | NA | NA | TRBJ1-6 | TRBV2
TGTGCCAGTAGCGACAGGGGGCGGAATCAGCCCCAGCATTTT | CASSDRGRNQPQHF | TRBD1 | few | TRBJ1-5 | TRBV19
TGCGCCAGCAGCTTAGATCTAGCGGGGGGCCTCAATGAGCAGTTCTTC | CASSLDLAGGLNEQFF | TRBD2 | once | TRBJ2-1 | TRBV5-1
TGTGCCACCAGGAGGGCAACTAATGAAAAACTGTTTTTT | CATRRATNEKLFF | NA | NA | TRBJ1-4 | TRBV15
TGTGCCTGGAGCTGGGGACTAGATTATGGCTACACCTTC | CAWSWGLDYGYTF | NA | NA | TRBJ1-2 | TRBV30
TGTGCCAGCAGTGTACAGGTCCTCGGCGCTAATGAAAAACTGTTTTTT | CASSVQVLGANEKLFF | NA | once | TRBJ1-4 | TRBV6-1
TGCGCCAGCAGCCCGGGACAGCCCTATGGCTACACCTTC | CASSPGQPYGYTF | TRBD1 | NA | TRBJ1-2 | TRBV5-1
TGTGCCTGGAGTAGAGGGACTAGCGGGGGGGCCGGCGCGCAGTATTTT | CAWSRGTSGGAGAQYF | TRBD2 | NA | TRBJ2-3 | TRBV30
TGTGCCAGCAGCGCCTCTACAGGGAGAAATCAGCCCCAGCATTTT | CASSASTGRNQPQHF | NA | NA | TRBJ1-5 | TRBV5-6
TGTGCCAGTAGTGCCCACAGGGGGTCGGGCTATGGCTACACCTTC | CASSAHRGSGYGYTF | TRBD1 | NA | TRBJ1-2 | TRBV19
TGTGCCTGCAGGGACAGGGCTTCCTACGAGCAGTACTTC | CACRDRASYEQYF | TRBD1 | NA | TRBJ2-7 | TRBV30
TGTGCCAGCGTACTAGGGACATTGAACACTGAAGCTTTCTTT | CASVLGTLNTEAFF | NA | NA | TRBJ1-1 | TRBV5-5
TGTGCCAGCAGCCGTCAGCGGGGGGGCACAGATACGCAGTATTTT | CASSRQRGGTDTQYF | TRBD2 | NA | TRBJ2-3 | TRBV3-1/TRBV3-2
TGTGCCAGCTCACCACCCTCCACAGGGACTGGAAACACCATATATTTT | CASSPPSTGTGNTIYF | NA | NA | TRBJ1-3 | TRBV18
TGTGCCAGCAGCTTAACGGGGGCCGCCTACAATGAGCAGTTCTTC | CASSLTGAAYNEQFF | NA | NA | TRBJ2-1 | TRBV7-3
TGTGCCAGCAGTATTCAGGGGGCCGGGACTGGAAACACCATATATTTT | CASSIQGAGTGNTIYF | TRBD1 | few | TRBJ1-3 | TRBV2
TGTGCCAGAAGCCAAAACAGGGTCCGGACTGAAGCTTTCTTT | CARSQNRVRTEAFF | NA | NA | TRBJ1-1 | TRBV5-3
TGTGCCACCAGTGAGGGACAGGGAGCTTACAATGAGCAGTTCTTC | CATSEGQGAYNEQFF | TRBD1 | NA | TRBJ2-1 | TRBV24-1
TGTGCCAGCAGCAAAGCGCGACTAGCGGGGGGACCGTCCTACAATGAGCAGTTCTTC | CASSKARLAGGPSYNEQFF | NA | NA | TRBJ2-1 | TRBV21-1
TGTGCCAGCAGGGATACAGGGAGAACTGAAGCTTTCTTT | CASRDTGRTEAFF | NA | NA | TRBJ1-1 | TRBV7-9
TGCGCCAGCAGCTTGGCCCCGGCAGGGGGGAATTCACCCCTCCACTTT | CASSLAPAGGNSPLHF | TRBD1 | NA | TRBJ1-6 | TRBV5-1
TGTGCCTGGAGAGGACTGGGACTAGCGGGGGGCCCTTCCTACAATGAGCAGTTCTTC | CAWRGLGLAGGPSYNEQFF | TRBD2 | NA | TRBJ2-1 | TRBV30
TGTGCCTGGACCACAGGGGGAGGCTCCTACAATGAGCAGTTCTTC | CAWTTGGGSYNEQFF | TRBD1 | many | TRBJ2-1 | TRBV30
TGTGCCAGCAGTGAAGGGGCGGGGGGCTACTATTATACGCAGTATTTT | CASSEGAGGYYYTQYF | TRBD2 | NA | TRBJ2-3 | TRBV6-1